This T cell receptor beta chain was documented in a study of human thymus T cells. Study outcomes and limitations: Thymic and blood repertoires appeared to show biased V and J gene usage. Related research has reported that thymic repertoires overlap highly among unrelated individuals.

Repertoires were generated with immunoSEQ multiplex PCR, while TCRdb's copy carries only in-frame clones and drops some. The data show some 120,000 clones, just under 95% seen once. This CDR3 is 21 amino acids long. Note on this clone: What it binds is unknown.

From resections taken during corrective heart surgery, the thymus tissue was obtained. Sequenced input: thymus tissue. The V and J genes are TRBV21-1 and TRBJ2-4. TRBV21-1 is flagged as a pseudogene. This TCR derives from a boy under two years old with a congenital heart defect but otherwise immunologically healthy. The CDR3 DNA reads as TGTGCCAGCACCTCAATGGGGGACGCGGCTGAGGATAGGTGGGCCAAAAACATTCAGTACTTC. This codes for CASTSMGDAAEDRWAKNIQYF.